These T cell receptor beta chains were read from a single sample in a study of T-cell memory formation after mild COVID-19. TCRdb re-analysed the 5' RACE reads in MiXCR, keeping a single row per CDR3 protein. The sample records hundreds of thousands of distinct CDR3 sequences, about 25% being singletons. What was sequenced was PBMCs or a T cell subset sorted from them (not recorded which). The receptors originated from an adult woman who had mild COVID-19 (a few samples of this study predate the infection). Cell type and time point are not known. CDR3s include the opening cysteine and the closing phenylalanine or tryptophan. The order of the fields is J gene, V gene, clone size, D gene, CDR3 protein, CDR3 DNA. D genes are given only for firm matches. Clone size is given for some rows only: seen once, a few or many times, or a class if the clone is expanded.

J: TRBJ1-2
V: TRBV12-3/TRBV12-4
size: few
D: -
CDR3: CASRQGGQQYGYTF
DNA: TGTGCCAGCAGGCAAGGAGGGCAGCAGTATGGCTACACCTTC

J: TRBJ2-1
V: TRBV25-1
size: many
D: -
CDR3: CASSVRGAENNEQFF
DNA: TGTGCCAGCAGTGTACGGGGGGCCGAGAACAATGAGCAGTTCTTC

J: TRBJ2-7
V: TRBV20-1
size: -
D: -
CDR3: CSARDPGGDEQYF
DNA: TGCAGTGCTAGAGACCCCGGCGGGGACGAGCAGTACTTC

J: TRBJ1-4
V: TRBV12-3/TRBV12-4
size: -
D: -
CDR3: CASSLRATNEKLFF
DNA: TGTGCCAGCAGTTTAAGAGCAACTAATGAAAAACTGTTTTTT

J: TRBJ1-4
V: TRBV3-1
size: few
D: -
CDR3: CASSPETGGFDNEKLFF
DNA: TGTGCCAGCAGCCCCGAAACGGGGGGGTTTGATAATGAAAAACTGTTTTTT

J: TRBJ1-1
V: TRBV29-1
size: -
D: TRBD1
CDR3: CSAQTGGTEAFF
DNA: TGCAGCGCCCAGACAGGGGGGACTGAAGCTTTCTTT

J: TRBJ2-7
V: TRBV7-9
size: few
D: -
CDR3: CASSRPPDEQYF
DNA: TGTGCCAGCAGTCGACCCCCGGACGAGCAGTACTTC

J: TRBJ1-5
V: TRBV5-5
size: -
D: -
CDR3: CASSWTNSNQPQHF
DNA: TGTGCCAGCAGCTGGACAAATAGCAATCAGCCCCAGCATTTT

J: TRBJ2-1
V: TRBV12-3/TRBV12-4
size: few
D: TRBD2
CDR3: CAMGLAGTGEQFF
DNA: TGTGCCATGGGACTAGCGGGTACTGGTGAGCAGTTCTTC

J: TRBJ1-1
V: TRBV20-1
size: -
D: -
CDR3: CSASDGRMNTEAFF
DNA: TGCAGTGCTAGTGACGGGAGAATGAACACTGAAGCTTTCTTT

J: TRBJ2-1
V: TRBV11-3
size: few
D: -
CDR3: CASSLMGEYNEQFF
DNA: TGTGCCAGCAGCTTAATGGGGGAATACAATGAGCAGTTCTTC

J: TRBJ1-2
V: TRBV29-1
size: few
D: -
CDR3: CSVELAAVYGYTF
DNA: TGCAGCGTTGAATTGGCAGCCGTCTATGGCTACACCTTC

J: TRBJ1-1
V: TRBV3-1
size: -
D: -
CDR3: CASSQDVTGGANEAFF
DNA: TGTGCCAGCAGCCAAGATGTGACGGGGGGAGCGAATGAAGCTTTCTTT

J: TRBJ1-1
V: TRBV6-5
size: -
D: -
CDR3: CASNWRPGVNTEAFF
DNA: TGTGCCAGCAATTGGAGGCCCGGGGTGAACACTGAAGCTTTCTTT

J: TRBJ1-1
V: TRBV6-5
size: -
D: TRBD1
CDR3: CASSYMEGGSEAFF
DNA: TGTGCCAGCAGTTACATGGAAGGGGGCTCTGAAGCTTTCTTT

J: TRBJ1-5
V: TRBV12-3/TRBV12-4
size: -
D: -
CDR3: CASSWDGPNQPQHF
DNA: TGTGCCAGCAGCTGGGACGGACCAAATCAGCCCCAGCATTTT

J: TRBJ1-1
V: TRBV5-1
size: -
D: -
CDR3: CASSLTPGESTEAFF
DNA: TGCGCCAGCAGCTTGACCCCAGGGGAGTCCACTGAAGCTTTCTTT

J: TRBJ1-1
V: TRBV9
size: -
D: -
CDR3: CASSGRSGEGNTEAFF
DNA: TGTGCCAGCAGCGGCCGGTCTGGGGAAGGGAACACTGAAGCTTTCTTT

J: TRBJ2-1
V: TRBV5-1
size: -
D: TRBD1
CDR3: CASTQGESRYNEQFF
DNA: TGCGCCAGTACACAGGGGGAGAGTCGGTACAATGAGCAGTTCTTC

J: TRBJ2-3
V: TRBV24-1
size: many
D: TRBD1
CDR3: CATAHRGTTDTQYF
DNA: TGTGCCACCGCGCACAGGGGTACCACAGATACGCAGTATTTT

J: TRBJ2-3
V: TRBV6-6
size: -
D: -
CDR3: CASSYSDRLDTQYF
DNA: TGTGCCAGCAGTTACTCGGACCGCTTGGATACGCAGTATTTT

J: TRBJ2-3
V: TRBV4-3
size: few
D: TRBD1
CDR3: CASSQERDRGLHTQYF
DNA: TGCGCCAGCAGCCAAGAGCGGGACAGGGGGCTACATACGCAGTATTTT

J: TRBJ1-1
V: TRBV5-1
size: few
D: TRBD1
CDR3: CASSLAEGQDGLSEAFF
DNA: TGCGCCAGCAGCTTGGCGGAAGGACAGGACGGACTTTCTGAAGCTTTCTTT

J: TRBJ2-1
V: TRBV7-6
size: few
D: TRBD2
CDR3: CASSLLPAGGPREQFF
DNA: TGTGCCAGCAGCTTACTACCAGCGGGGGGGCCACGGGAGCAGTTCTTC

J: TRBJ2-1
V: TRBV4-1
size: -
D: TRBD1
CDR3: CASSQYRGPGNEQFF
DNA: TGCGCCAGCAGCCAATACAGGGGGCCGGGCAATGAGCAGTTCTTC

J: TRBJ1-3
V: TRBV10-3
size: -
D: -
CDR3: CAISESSPPSGNTIYF
DNA: TGTGCCATCAGTGAGTCCTCTCCTCCCTCTGGAAACACCATATATTTT

J: TRBJ2-3
V: TRBV20-1
size: -
D: TRBD1
CDR3: CSAIQGYTDTQYF
DNA: TGCAGTGCCATACAGGGGTACACAGATACGCAGTATTTT

J: TRBJ2-3
V: TRBV4-2
size: few
D: -
CDR3: CASSQVKPGLLDTQYF
DNA: TGTGCCAGCAGCCAGGTCAAACCGGGACTCCTAGATACGCAGTATTTT

J: TRBJ2-3
V: TRBV20-1
size: -
D: -
CDR3: CSARVDTQYF
DNA: TGCAGTGCTAGAGTAGATACGCAGTATTTT

J: TRBJ1-2
V: TRBV6-5
size: -
D: -
CDR3: CASTLSWGVGYGYTF
DNA: TGTGCCAGCACCCTGTCTTGGGGTGTTGGCTATGGCTACACCTTC

J: TRBJ2-7
V: TRBV7-2
size: few
D: -
CDR3: CASSQTLWGRGEQYF
DNA: TGTGCCAGCAGCCAGACCCTATGGGGGCGGGGCGAGCAGTACTTC

J: TRBJ1-1
V: TRBV6-1
size: -
D: TRBD1
CDR3: CASSENLGQGGRTEAFF
DNA: TGTGCCAGCAGTGAGAACCTAGGACAGGGGGGGCGAACTGAAGCTTTCTTT

J: TRBJ1-2
V: TRBV6-1
size: few
D: TRBD1
CDR3: CASSDGTGLYGYTF
DNA: TGTGCCAGCAGTGATGGGACAGGCCTATATGGCTACACCTTC

J: TRBJ1-1
V: TRBV5-1
size: -
D: -
CDR3: CASSLHRSLNTEAFF
DNA: TGCGCCAGCAGCTTGCATCGGTCCCTGAACACTGAAGCTTTCTTT

J: TRBJ1-1
V: TRBV6-1
size: many
D: -
CDR3: CASREQGRTEAFF
DNA: TGTGCCAGCAGGGAACAGGGAAGGACTGAAGCTTTCTTT

J: TRBJ2-5
V: TRBV20-1
size: many
D: TRBD2
CDR3: CSAPGLAGGRRGETQYF
DNA: TGCAGTGCACCGGGACTAGCGGGAGGGCGTAGGGGAGAGACCCAGTACTTC

J: TRBJ2-7
V: TRBV20-1
size: few
D: TRBD1
CDR3: CSAAGQGFEQYF
DNA: TGCAGTGCAGCGGGACAGGGCTTCGAGCAGTACTTC

J: TRBJ1-1
V: TRBV12-3/TRBV12-4
size: -
D: TRBD1
CDR3: CASSRTGTGNTEAFF
DNA: TGTGCCAGCAGTCGGACCGGGACAGGAAACACTGAAGCTTTCTTT

J: TRBJ2-2
V: TRBV19
size: -
D: TRBD2
CDR3: CASSIAGGTGELFF
DNA: TGTGCCAGTAGTATAGCGGGAGGTACCGGGGAGCTGTTTTTT

J: TRBJ1-2
V: TRBV2
size: few
D: -
CDR3: CASSEQGLANYGYTF
DNA: TGTGCCAGCAGTGAGCAGGGCCTAGCTAACTATGGCTACACCTTC

J: TRBJ1-1
V: TRBV5-1
size: few
D: TRBD1
CDR3: CASKGAGFTTEAFF
DNA: TGCGCCAGCAAGGGGGCAGGGTTTACCACTGAAGCTTTCTTT

J: TRBJ2-5
V: TRBV29-1
size: few
D: -
CDR3: CSVEPRTARETQYF
DNA: TGCAGCGTTGAGCCCAGGACAGCCAGGGAGACCCAGTACTTC

J: TRBJ2-3
V: TRBV6-6
size: few
D: -
CDR3: CASSYSSRITDTQYF
DNA: TGTGCCAGCAGTTATTCCTCTCGGATCACAGATACGCAGTATTTT

J: TRBJ2-1
V: TRBV5-1
size: few
D: TRBD2
CDR3: CASSHSGGLYNEQFF
DNA: TGCGCCAGCAGCCACAGCGGGGGACTTTACAATGAGCAGTTCTTC

J: TRBJ1-5
V: TRBV20-1
size: few
D: -
CDR3: CSAGRTPFSNQPQHF
DNA: TGCAGTGCTGGGCGAACACCCTTTAGCAATCAGCCCCAGCATTTT

J: TRBJ2-7
V: TRBV20-1
size: few
D: -
CDR3: CSARTTKGLEQYF
DNA: TGCAGTGCTAGAACAACCAAGGGACTCGAGCAGTACTTC

J: TRBJ2-7
V: TRBV6-5
size: -
D: -
CDR3: CASSMLWDTYEQYF
DNA: TGTGCCAGCAGCATGCTTTGGGACACCTACGAGCAGTACTTC

J: TRBJ2-3
V: TRBV19
size: few
D: -
CDR3: CATTDSPDTQYF
DNA: TGTGCCACAACGGACAGTCCAGATACGCAGTATTTT

J: TRBJ2-1
V: TRBV29-1
size: once
D: TRBD2
CDR3: CSVDGLAGGPVYEQFF
DNA: TGCAGCGTTGATGGACTAGCGGGAGGGCCAGTCTATGAGCAGTTCTTC

J: TRBJ1-5
V: TRBV6-1
size: few
D: TRBD1
CDR3: CASSPGTGGRRQPQHF
DNA: TGTGCCAGCAGCCCCGGGACAGGGGGCAGGAGGCAGCCCCAGCATTTT

J: TRBJ2-3
V: TRBV20-1
size: -
D: -
CDR3: CSAETLRLPYTDTQYF
DNA: TGCAGTGCTGAAACCCTGCGACTACCCTACACAGATACGCAGTATTTT

J: TRBJ2-5
V: TRBV5-1
size: -
D: -
CDR3: CASSDPGRVKETQYF
DNA: TGCGCCAGCAGCGACCCGGGACGGGTCAAAGAGACCCAGTACTTC

J: TRBJ1-4
V: TRBV29-1
size: few
D: -
CDR3: CSVGSGKGEKLFF
DNA: TGCAGCGTTGGATCAGGGAAGGGTGAAAAACTGTTTTTT

J: TRBJ2-1
V: TRBV2
size: many
D: TRBD2
CDR3: CASRAGTSVYNEQFF
DNA: TGTGCCAGCAGGGCCGGGACTAGCGTATACAATGAGCAGTTCTTC